A few counts support the clone carrying this T cell receptor (beta chain). Via MiXCR, TCRdb re-called the RT-PCR reads, giving one row per CDR3 protein. The sample consists of roughly 880,000 distinct CDR3 sequences, around 17% of them appearing once. This record belongs to a study of patients and donors after allogeneic stem cell transplantation. Germline V gene sequence: CDR1 MNHNS, CDR2 SASEGT. V lost 6 bases and J 5 bases, leaving 13 bases between the germline ends. The CDR3 length is 13 residues. Sequenced sample: blood, either unsorted or a sorted T cell fraction (not recorded which). The clonotype comes from a human donor who was either an allogeneic HSCT recipient or a stem cell or donor lymphocyte infusion donor (not recorded which). It is not recorded whose cells these are; they may come from a transplant donor. The J gene is TRBJ2-5, the V gene TRBV6-1, with D uncertain. This CDR3 is CASSLHLGETQYF. As DNA, the CDR3 is TGTGCCAGCAGCCTACACCTTGGGGAGACCCAGTACTTC.